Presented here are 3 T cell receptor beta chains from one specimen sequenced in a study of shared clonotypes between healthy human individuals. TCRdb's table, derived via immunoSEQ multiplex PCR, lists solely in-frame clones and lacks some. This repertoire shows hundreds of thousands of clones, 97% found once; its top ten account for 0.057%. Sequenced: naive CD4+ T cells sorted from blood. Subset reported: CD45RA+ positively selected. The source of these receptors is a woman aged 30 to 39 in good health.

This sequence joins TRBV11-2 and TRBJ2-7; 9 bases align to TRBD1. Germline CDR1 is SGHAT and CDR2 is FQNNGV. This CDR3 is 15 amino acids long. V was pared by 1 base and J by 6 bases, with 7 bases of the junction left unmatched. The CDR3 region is CASSLVRDRVSEQYF. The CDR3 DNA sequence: TGTGCCAGCAGCTTAGTTAGGGACAGGGTAAGCGAGCAGTACTTC. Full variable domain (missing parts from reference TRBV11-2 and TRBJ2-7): EAGVAQSPRYKIIEKRQSVAFWCNPISGHATLYWYQQILGQGPKLLIQFQNNGVVDDSQLPKDRFSAERLKGVDSTLKIQPAKLEDSAVYLCASSLVRDRVSEQYFGPGTRLTVT.

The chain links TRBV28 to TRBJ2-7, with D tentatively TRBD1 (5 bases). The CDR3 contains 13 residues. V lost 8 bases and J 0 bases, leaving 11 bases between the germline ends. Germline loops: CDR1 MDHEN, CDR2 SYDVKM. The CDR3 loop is CASLEGDSYEQYF. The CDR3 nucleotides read TGTGCCAGCCTCGAAGGGGACTCCTACGAGCAGTACTTC.

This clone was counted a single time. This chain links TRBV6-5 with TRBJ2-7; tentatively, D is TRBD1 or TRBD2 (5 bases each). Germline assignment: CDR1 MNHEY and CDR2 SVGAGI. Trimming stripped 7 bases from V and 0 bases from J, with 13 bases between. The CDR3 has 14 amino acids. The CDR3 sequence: CASNRDRYSYEQYF. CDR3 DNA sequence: TGTGCCAGCAACCGGGACCGGTACTCCTACGAGCAGTACTTC.